This T cell receptor (beta chain) was sequenced in a study of cytomegalovirus exposure and HLA in healthy donors. Study results and limitations: As was reported, the classifier diagnosed cytomegalovirus status with high specificity and sensitivity. HLA alleles showed associations with roughly 17,000 TCR beta sequences in a later analysis, at a 0.05 false discovery rate.

Trimming took 4 bases from V and 0 from J; bases not matched to a gene: 14. The CDR3 sequence is 19 residues long. The germline CDR1 and CDR2 sequences are SGHRS and YFSETQ. The PCR was carried out with 60 Vbeta primers and 13 Jbeta primers. Method: immunoSEQ multiplex PCR; TCRdb's copy keeps in-frame clones and lacks some. The table shows hundreds of thousands of clones, with roughly 80% occurring only once. A note on this clone: Its antigen is undetermined.

The receptor was isolated from a young man in good health and CMV-seronegative. Input material: PBMCs. The chain combines TRBV5-1 with TRBJ2-2; 8 bases match TRBD1. CDR3 DNA: TGCGCCAGCAGCCTTTCTCTTAGTGGACAGGGCGCGAACACCGGGGAGCTGTTTTTT. Protein sequence: CASSLSLSGQGANTGELFF.